This T cell receptor beta chain derives from a study of cytomegalovirus exposure and HLA in healthy donors. Overall study results and limits: A later examination showed that TCR association rates differed by HLA locus, with DRB1 most and HLA-C fewest. Later analysis associated a missense DCLRE1C variant with TCR beta V- and J-gene trimming.

Vbeta (60) and Jbeta (13) primers were used in the PCR. Profiled with immunoSEQ multiplex PCR; TCRdb holds only in-frame clones, not every one. The sample consists of 100,000 to 150,000 clones, more than 80% of them appearing once. Germline V gene sequence: CDR1 SSHAT, CDR2 FNYEAQ (reference sequence). The CDR3 runs to 13 residues. This clone was detected only a few times. What it binds is not known. At one of its ends the junction is not consistent with the germline gene, which may arise from a read error. The sequence was collected from a woman between 40 and 50 years old in good health and CMV-seropositive. The sequenced sample was PBMCs. The gene calls are TRBV7-7 and TRBJ2-1, with TRBD1 matching over 8 bases. The CDR3 reads CASSLTGGNEQFF. CDR3 nucleotides: TGTGCTAGCAGCCTCACAGGGGGCAATGAGCAGTTCTTC.